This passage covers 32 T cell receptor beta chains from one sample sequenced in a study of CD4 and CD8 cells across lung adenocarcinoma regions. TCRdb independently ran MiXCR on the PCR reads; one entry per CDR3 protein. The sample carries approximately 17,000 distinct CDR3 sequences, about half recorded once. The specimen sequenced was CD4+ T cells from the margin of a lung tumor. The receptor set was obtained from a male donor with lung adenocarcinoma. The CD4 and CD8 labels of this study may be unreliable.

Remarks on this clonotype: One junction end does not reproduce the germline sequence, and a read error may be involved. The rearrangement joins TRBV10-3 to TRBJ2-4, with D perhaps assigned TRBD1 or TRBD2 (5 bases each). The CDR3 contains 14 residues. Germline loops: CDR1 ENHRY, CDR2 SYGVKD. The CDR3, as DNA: TGTGGCATCACGGGGCTACGAGGCAAAAACACGCAGTACTTC. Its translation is CGITGLRGKNTQYF.

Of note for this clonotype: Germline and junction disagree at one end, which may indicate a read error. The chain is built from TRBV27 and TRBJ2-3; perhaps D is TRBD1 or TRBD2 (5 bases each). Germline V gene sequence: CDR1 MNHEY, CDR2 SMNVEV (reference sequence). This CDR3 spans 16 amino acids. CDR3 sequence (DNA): TGTGCCAGCAGGGTGATCGGGGCACTCGTCACAGAGACGCAGTACTTT. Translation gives CASRVIGALVTETQYF.

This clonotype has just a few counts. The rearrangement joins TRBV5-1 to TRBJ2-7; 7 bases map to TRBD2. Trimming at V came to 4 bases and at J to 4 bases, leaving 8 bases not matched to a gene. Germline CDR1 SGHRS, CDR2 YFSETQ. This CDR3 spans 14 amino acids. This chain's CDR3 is CASSVWEGPYEQYF. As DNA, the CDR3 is TGCGCCAGCAGCGTGTGGGAGGGGCCTTACGAGCAGTACTTC.

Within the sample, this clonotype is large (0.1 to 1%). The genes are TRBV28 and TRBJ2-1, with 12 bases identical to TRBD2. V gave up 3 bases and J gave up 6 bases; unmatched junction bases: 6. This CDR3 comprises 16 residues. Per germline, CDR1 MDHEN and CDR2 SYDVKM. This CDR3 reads CASSFLAGGPFNEQFF. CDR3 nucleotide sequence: TGTGCCAGCAGTTTCCTAGCGGGAGGGCCCTTCAATGAGCAGTTCTTC. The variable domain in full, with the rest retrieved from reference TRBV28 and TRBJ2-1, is DVKVTQSSRYLVKRTGEKVFLECVQDMDHENMFWYRQDPGLGLRLIYFSYDVKMKEKGDIPEGYSVSREKKERFSLILESASTNQTSMYLCASSFLAGGPFNEQFFGPGTRLTVL.

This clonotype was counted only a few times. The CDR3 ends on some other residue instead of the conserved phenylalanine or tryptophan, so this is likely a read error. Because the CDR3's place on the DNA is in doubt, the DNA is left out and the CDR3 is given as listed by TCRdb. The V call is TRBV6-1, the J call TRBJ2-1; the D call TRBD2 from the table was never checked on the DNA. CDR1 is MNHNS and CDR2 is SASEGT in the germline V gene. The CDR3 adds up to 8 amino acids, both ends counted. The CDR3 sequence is CASSVEAG.

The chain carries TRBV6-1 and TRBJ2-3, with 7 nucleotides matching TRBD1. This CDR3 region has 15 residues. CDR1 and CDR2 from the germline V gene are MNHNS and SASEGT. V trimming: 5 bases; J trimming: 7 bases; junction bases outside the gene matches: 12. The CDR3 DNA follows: TGTGCCAGCAGTCAGGGGGTGGGGGACAAAAATACGCAGTATTTT. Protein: CASSQGVGDKNTQYF.

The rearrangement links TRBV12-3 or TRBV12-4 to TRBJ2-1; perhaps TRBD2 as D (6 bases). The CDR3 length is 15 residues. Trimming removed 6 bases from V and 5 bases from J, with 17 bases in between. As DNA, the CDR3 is TGTGCCAGCAGCAAATTGGCGGGGTCCAACAATGAGCAGTTCTTC. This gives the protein CASSKLAGSNNEQFF.

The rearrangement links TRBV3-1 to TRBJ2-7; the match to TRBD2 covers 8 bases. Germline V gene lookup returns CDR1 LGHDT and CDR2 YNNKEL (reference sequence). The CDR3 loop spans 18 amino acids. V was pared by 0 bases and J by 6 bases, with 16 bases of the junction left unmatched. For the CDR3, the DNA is TGTGCCAGCAGCCAAGAATCCTCCATGGGCGGGAGGTCCCTCGAGCAGTACTTC. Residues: CASSQESSMGGRSLEQYF.

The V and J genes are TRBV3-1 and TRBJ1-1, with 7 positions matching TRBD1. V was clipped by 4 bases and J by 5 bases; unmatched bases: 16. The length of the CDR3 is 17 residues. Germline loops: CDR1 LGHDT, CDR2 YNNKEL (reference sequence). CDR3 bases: TGTGCCAGCAGCCCAGAAGATGTAAGGACAGGAAGGACTGAAGCTTTCTTT. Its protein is CASSPEDVRTGRTEAFF. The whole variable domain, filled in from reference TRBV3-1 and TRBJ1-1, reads DTAVSQTPKYLVTQMGNDKSIKCEQNLGHDTMYWYKQDSKKFLKIMFSYNNKELIINETVPNRFSPKSPDKAHLNLHINSLELGDSAVYFCASSPEDVRTGRTEAFFGQGTRLTVV.

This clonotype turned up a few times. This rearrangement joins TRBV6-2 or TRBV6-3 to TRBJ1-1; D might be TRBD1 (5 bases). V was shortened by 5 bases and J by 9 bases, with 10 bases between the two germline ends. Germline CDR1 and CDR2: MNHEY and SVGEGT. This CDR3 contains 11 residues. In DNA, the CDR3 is TGTGCCAGCAGTACTGGGGGAAAAGCTTTCTTT. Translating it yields CASSTGGKAFF.

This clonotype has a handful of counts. The CDR3 loop reads CASSGTRRYEQYF. The CDR3 DNA follows: TGTGCCAGCAGCGGGACTAGGAGGTACGAGCAGTACTTC. The chain uses TRBV6-1 and TRBJ2-7; 8 bases fit TRBD2. This CDR3 is built from 13 residues. The ends lost 6 bases at V and 4 bases at J; junction bases unmatched: 5. The germline gives CDR1 MNHNS, CDR2 SASEGT.

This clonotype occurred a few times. CDR3 nucleotides: TGTGCCAGCAGCTTATTTATGCAGGGACCCATGAACACTGAAGCTTTCTTT. Protein product: CASSLFMQGPMNTEAFF. This chain uses TRBV7-6 with TRBJ1-1; tentative D call: TRBD1 (5 bases). V was pared by 2 bases and J by 0 bases, with 16 bases between. CDR1 is SGHVS and CDR2 is FNYEAQ in the germline V gene. The CDR3 contains 17 residues. Filled out from reference TRBV7-6 and TRBJ1-1, the complete variable domain reads GAGVSQSPRYKVTKRGQDVALRCDPISGHVSLYWYRQALGQGPEFLTYFNYEAQQDKSGLPNDRFSAERPEGSISTLTIQRTEQRDSAMYRCASSLFMQGPMNTEAFFGQGTRLTVV.

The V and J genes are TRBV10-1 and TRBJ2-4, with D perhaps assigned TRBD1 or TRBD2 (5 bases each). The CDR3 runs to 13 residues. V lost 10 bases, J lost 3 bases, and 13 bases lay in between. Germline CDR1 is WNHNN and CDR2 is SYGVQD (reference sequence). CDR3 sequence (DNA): TGCGCCACGGGGCGGCGGGTCAAAAACATTCAGTACTTC. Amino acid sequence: CATGRRVKNIQYF.

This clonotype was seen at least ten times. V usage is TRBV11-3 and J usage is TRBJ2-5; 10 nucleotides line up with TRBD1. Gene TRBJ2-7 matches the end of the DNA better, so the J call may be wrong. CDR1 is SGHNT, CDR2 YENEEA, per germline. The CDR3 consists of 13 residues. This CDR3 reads CASHRTGGYEQYF. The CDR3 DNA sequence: TGTGCCAGCCACCGGACAGGGGGCTACGAGCAGTACTTC.

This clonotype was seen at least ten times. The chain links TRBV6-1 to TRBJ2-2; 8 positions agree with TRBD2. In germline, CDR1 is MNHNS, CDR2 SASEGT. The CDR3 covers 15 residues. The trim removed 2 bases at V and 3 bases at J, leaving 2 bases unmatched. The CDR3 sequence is CASSEFSGDTGELFF. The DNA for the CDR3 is TGTGCCAGCAGTGAATTTAGCGGGGACACCGGGGAGCTGTTTTTT.

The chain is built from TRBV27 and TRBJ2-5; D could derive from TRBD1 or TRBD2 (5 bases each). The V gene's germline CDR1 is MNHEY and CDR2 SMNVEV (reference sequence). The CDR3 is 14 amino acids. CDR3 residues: CAGSGGGAKETQYF. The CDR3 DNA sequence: TGTGCGGGCAGTGGGGGTGGTGCCAAAGAGACCCAGTACTTC.

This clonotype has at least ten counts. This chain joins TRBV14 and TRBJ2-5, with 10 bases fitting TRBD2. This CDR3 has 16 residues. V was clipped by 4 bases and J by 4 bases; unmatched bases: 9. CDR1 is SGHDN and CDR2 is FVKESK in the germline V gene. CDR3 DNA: TGTGCCAGCAGCCCCCGGAGCGGGAGGGCCGGAGAGACCCAGTACTTC. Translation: CASSPRSGRAGETQYF.

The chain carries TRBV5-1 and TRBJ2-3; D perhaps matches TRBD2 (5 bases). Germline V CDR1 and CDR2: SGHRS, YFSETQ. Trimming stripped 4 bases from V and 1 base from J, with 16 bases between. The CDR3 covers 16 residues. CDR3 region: CASSLASTRGTDTQYF. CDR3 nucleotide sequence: TGCGCCAGCAGCCTTGCTAGCACTAGAGGCACAGATACGCAGTATTTT.

The CDR3 sequence is CGGRGWCGKDTQYF. In nucleotides, the CDR3 is TGTGGCGGCAGGGGGTGGTGCGGCAAAGACACTCAGTATTTT. V and J are TRBV6-1 and TRBJ2-3, with 7 nucleotides matching TRBD1. This CDR3 has 14 amino acids. The germline V gene has CDR1 MNHNS and CDR2 SASEGT.

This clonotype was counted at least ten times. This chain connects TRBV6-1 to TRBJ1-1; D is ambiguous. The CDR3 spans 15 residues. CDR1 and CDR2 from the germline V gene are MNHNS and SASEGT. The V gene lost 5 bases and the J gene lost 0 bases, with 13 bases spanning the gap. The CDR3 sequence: CASSTAPGVNTEAFF. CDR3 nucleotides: TGTGCCAGCAGTACCGCTCCCGGAGTGAACACTGAAGCTTTCTTT.

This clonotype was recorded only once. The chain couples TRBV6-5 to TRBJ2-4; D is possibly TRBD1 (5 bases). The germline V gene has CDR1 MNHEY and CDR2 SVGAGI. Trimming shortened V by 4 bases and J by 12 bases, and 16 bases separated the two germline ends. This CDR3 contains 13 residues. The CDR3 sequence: CASSSPGQDTQYF. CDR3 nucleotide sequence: TGTGCCAGCAGTTCCCCAGGCCAGGACACTCAGTACTTC.

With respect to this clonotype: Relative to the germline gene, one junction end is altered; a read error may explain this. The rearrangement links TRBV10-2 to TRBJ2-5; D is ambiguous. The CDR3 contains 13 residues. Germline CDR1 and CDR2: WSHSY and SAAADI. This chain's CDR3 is CATTYPGSNVQTF. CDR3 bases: TGCGCCACCACTTATCCTGGCTCCAACGTCCAGACCTTC.

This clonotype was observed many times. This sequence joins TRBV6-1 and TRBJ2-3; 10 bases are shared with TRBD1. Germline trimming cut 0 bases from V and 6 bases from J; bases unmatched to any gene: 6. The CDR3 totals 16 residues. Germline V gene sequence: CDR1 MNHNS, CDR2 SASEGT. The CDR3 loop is CASSEAGTGVGDTQYF. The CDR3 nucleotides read TGTGCCAGCAGTGAAGCCGGGACAGGGGTTGGGGATACGCAGTATTTT.

CDR3 sequence: CASSVRDSAPLAKNIQYF. The CDR3 DNA reads as TGTGCCAGCAGTGTCCGGGACTCGGCGCCGTTAGCGAAAAACATTCAGTACTTC. The gene calls are TRBV6-1 and TRBJ2-3, with a possible D match to TRBD2 (6 bases). TRBJ2-4 matches the DNA end more closely, so the J call is doubtful. The germline V gene has CDR1 MNHNS and CDR2 SASEGT. The CDR3 contains 18 residues.

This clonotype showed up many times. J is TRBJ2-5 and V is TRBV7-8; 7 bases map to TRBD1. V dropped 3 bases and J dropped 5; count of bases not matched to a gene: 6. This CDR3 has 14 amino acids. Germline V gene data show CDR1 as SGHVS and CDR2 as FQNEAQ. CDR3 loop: CASSLRGRGETQYF. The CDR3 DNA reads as TGTGCCAGCAGCTTGAGGGGCAGGGGGGAGACCCAGTACTTC.

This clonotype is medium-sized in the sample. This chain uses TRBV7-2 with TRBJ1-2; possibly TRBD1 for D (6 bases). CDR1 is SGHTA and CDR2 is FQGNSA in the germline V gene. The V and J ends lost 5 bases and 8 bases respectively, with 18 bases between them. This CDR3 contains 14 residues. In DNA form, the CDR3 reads TGTGCCAGCAGCCCCGGGCCGGGGGCGGGGGGCTACACCTTC. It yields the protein CASSPGPGAGGYTF.

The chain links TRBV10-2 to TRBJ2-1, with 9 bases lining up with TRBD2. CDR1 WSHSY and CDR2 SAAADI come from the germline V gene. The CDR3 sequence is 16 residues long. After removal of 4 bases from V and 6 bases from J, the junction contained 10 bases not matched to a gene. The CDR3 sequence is CASSGPRLAGRNEQFF. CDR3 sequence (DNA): TGCGCCAGCAGTGGACCCCGGCTAGCGGGACGCAATGAGCAGTTCTTC.

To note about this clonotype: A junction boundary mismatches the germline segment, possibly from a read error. Written as DNA, the CDR3 is TGCGCCAGCAGCCAAGAGGTGGTGGGGGGTAGCGACAAAGATACGCAGTATTTC. Translated, it gives CASSQEVVGGSDKDTQYF. V is TRBV4-1 and J is TRBJ2-3; possible D gene TRBD2, 6 bases. This CDR3 spans 18 amino acids. CDR1 and CDR2 from the germline V gene are MGHRA and YSYEKL.

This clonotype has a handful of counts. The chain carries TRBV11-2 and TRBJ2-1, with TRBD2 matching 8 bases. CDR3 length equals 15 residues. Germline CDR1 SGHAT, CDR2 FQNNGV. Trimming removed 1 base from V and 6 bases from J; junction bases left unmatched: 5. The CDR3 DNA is TGTGCCAGCAGCTTAGGGGCGGGAGGTTCCAATGAGCAGTTCTTC. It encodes CASSLGAGGSNEQFF.

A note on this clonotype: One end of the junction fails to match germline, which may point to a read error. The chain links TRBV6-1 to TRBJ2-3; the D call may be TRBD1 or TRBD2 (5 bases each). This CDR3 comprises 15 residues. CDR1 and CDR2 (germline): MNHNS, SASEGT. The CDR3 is CASGAGQGAKNTQYF. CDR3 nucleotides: TGTGCCAGCGGCGCGGGTCAGGGAGCCAAAAACACGCAGTATTTC.

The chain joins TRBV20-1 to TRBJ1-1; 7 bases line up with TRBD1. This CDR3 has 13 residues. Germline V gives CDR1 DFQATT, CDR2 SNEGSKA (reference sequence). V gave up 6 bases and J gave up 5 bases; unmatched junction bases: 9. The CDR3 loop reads CSAQTGRRTEAFF. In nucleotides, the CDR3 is TGCAGTGCCCAGACAGGGCGTAGGACTGAAGCTTTCTTT.

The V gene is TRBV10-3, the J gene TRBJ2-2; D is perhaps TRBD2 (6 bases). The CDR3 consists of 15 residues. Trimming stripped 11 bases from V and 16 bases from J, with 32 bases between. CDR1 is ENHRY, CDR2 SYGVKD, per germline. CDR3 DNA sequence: TGTGCCCTCGGACTCCAGGCCGGGAGCCCAGGGACGCAGTTTTTT. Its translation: CALGLQAGSPGTQFF.